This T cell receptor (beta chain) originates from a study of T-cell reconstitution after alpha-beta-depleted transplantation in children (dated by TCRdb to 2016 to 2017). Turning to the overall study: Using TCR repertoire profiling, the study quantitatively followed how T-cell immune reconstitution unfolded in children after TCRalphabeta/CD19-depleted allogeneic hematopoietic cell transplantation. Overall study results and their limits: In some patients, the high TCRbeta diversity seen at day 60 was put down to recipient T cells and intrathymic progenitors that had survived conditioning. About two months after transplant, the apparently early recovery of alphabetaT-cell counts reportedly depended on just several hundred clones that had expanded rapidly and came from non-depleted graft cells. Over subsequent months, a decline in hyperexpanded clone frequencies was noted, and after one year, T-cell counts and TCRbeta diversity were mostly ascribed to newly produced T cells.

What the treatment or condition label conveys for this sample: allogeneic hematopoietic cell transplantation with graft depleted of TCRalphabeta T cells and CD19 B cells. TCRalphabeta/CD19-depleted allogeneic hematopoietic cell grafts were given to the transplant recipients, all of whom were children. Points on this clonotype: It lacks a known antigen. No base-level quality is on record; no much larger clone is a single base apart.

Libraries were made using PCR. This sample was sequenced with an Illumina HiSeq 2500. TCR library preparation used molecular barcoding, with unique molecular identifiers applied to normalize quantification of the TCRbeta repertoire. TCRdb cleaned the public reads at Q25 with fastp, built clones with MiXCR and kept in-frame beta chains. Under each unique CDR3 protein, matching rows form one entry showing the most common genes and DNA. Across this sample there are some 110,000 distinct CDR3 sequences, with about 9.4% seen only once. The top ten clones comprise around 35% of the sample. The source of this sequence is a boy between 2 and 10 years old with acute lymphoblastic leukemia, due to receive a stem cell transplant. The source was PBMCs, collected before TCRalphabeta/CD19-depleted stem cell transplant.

The CDR3 region has the sequence CASSFGGDNSPLHF. In nucleotides, the sequence is TGCGCCAGCAGCTTTGGGGGAGATAATTCACCCCTCCACTTT. The V gene is TRBV5-1 and the J gene is TRBJ1-6, with TRBD1 tentatively as D gene (5 bases match). CDR1 and CDR2 (SGHRS, YFSETQ) derive from the germline V gene. The junction shows trimming of 2 bases on V and 5 bases on J, plus 8 bases between the germline ends. The CDR3 spans 14 residues, from the cysteine through the phenylalanine. Solely the CDR3 DNA is kept, with 42 bases framed from the first base.